This record covers a single TCR beta chain. The antigen is undetermined. The rectum was sampled with one to two pinch biopsies at colonoscopy. The J segment lost 0 bases and the V segment lost 4 bases, leaving 17 bases of the junction unmatched. There are 21 residues in the CDR3. Clones were read by immunoSEQ multiplex PCR, and TCRdb kept only the in-frame ones, dropping some. The sample has over 10,000 clones, around 77% seen once. This entry comes from a study of pediatric ulcerative colitis. Study outcomes and limitations: A couple of rectal clonotypes were found only in ulcerative colitis patients, all of them. Acute severe colitis showed lower rectal diversity from clonal expansions. Ulcerative colitis patients shared more blood-rectal clones than controls. Repertoires came from total lymphocyte DNA, so rare subsets like regulatory T cells may be missed.

Sequenced: gut tissue. V is TRBV5-3 and J is TRBJ2-6; 9 bases fit TRBD1. Being an ORF, TRBV5-3 has a function that is uncertain. This TCR was recovered from a boy between 5 and 17 years old who was a control in a study of pediatric ulcerative colitis. The CDR3 nucleotides are TGTGCCAGAAGCCAGGGGCCGGGACAGGGTATCATACACTCTGGGGCCAACGTCCTGACTTTC. Translating it yields CARSQGPGQGIIHSGANVLTF.